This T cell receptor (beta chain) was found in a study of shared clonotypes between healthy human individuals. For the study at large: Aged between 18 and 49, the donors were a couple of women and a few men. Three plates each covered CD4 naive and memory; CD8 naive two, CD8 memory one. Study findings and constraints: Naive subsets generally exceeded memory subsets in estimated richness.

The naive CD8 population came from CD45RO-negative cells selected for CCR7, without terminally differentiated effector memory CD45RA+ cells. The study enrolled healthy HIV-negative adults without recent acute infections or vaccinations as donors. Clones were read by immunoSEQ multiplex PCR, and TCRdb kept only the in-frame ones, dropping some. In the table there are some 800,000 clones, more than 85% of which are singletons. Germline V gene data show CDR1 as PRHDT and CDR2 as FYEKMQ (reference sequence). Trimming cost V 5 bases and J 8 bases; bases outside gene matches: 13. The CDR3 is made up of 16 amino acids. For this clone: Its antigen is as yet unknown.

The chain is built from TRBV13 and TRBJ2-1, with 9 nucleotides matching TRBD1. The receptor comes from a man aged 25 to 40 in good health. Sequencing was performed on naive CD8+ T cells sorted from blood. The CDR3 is CASSHEPGQGIYEQFF. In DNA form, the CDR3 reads TGTGCCAGCAGCCACGAACCGGGACAGGGTATCTATGAGCAGTTCTTC.